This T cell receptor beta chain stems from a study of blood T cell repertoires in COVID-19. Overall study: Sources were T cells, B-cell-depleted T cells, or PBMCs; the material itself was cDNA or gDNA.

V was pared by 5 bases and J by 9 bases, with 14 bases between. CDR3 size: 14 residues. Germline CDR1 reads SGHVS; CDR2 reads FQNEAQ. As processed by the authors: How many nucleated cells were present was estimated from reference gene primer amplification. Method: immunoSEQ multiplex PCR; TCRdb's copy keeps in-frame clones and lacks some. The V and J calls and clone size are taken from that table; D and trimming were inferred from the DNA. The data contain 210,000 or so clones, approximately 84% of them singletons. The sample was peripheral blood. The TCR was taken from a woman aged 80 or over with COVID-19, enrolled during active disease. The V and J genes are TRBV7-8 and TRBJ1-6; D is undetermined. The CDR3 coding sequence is TGTGCCAGCAGCCAACTAATGGAGGCTTCACCCCTCCACTTT. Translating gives CASSQLMEASPLHF.